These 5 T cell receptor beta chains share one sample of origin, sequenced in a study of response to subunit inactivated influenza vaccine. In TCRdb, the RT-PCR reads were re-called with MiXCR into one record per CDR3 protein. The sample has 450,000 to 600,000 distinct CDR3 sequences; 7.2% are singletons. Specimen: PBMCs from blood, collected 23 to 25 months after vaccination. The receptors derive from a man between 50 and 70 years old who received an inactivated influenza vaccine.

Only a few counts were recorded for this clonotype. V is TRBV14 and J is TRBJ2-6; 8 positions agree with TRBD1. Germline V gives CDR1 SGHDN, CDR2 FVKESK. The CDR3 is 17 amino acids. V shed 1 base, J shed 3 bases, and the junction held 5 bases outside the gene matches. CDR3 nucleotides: TGTGCCAGCAGCCAAGTGCCAGGGGGCGATGGGGCCAACGTCCTGACTTTC. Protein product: CASSQVPGGDGANVLTF.

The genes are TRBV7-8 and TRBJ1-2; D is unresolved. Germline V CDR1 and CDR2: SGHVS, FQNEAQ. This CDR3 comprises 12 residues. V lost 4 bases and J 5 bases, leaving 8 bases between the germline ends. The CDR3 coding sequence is TGTGCCAGCAGCTATACAGAGTATGGCTACACCTTC. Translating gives CASSYTEYGYTF.

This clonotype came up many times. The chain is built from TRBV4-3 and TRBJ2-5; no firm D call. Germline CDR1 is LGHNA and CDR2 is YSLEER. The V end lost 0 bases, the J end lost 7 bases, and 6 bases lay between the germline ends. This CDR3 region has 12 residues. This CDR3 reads CASSQDRGTQYF. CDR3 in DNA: TGCGCCAGCAGCCAAGATCGCGGGACCCAGTACTTC.

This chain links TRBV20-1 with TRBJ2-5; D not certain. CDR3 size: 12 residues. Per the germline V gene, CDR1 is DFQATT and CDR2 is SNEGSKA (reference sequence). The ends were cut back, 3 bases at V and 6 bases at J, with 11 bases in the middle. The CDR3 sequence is CSARSCQQTQYF. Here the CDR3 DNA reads TGCAGTGCTAGGAGCTGTCAACAGACCCAGTACTTC.

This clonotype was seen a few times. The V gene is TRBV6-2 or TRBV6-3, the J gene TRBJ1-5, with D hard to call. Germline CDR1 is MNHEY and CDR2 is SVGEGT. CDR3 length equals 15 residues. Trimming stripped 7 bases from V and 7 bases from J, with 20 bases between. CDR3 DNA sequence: TGTGCCAGCAACCCTACGGGCCGGGGAACACAGCCCCAGCATTTT. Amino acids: CASNPTGRGTQPQHF.